The 18 T cell receptor beta chains below all came from one sample that was sequenced in a study of T cell repertoires in cytomegalovirus infection. Each CDR3 protein is one row after TCRdb ran MiXCR on the reads. The sample holds 450,000 to 600,000 distinct CDR3 sequences; approximately 10% are singletons and the top ten take 10%. Material for sequencing was PBMCs. These receptors originate from a human donor in good health (CMV status not recorded). Some clones in this sample may be carry-over from other donors' samples.

The sample holds many counts of this clonotype. The chain employs TRBV5-1 and TRBJ2-1; D is uncertain. The CDR3 is 13 residues long. Deletions cut 0 bases from V and 5 bases from J, with 6 bases between. Germline V CDR1 and CDR2: SGHRS, YFSETQ. CDR3 in amino acids: CASSLEWNNEQFF. In nucleotides, the CDR3 is TGCGCCAGCAGCTTGGAGTGGAACAATGAGCAGTTCTTC.

The gene calls are TRBV12-5 and TRBJ2-2; D may be TRBD1 or TRBD2 (5 bases each). Trimming shortened V by 7 bases and J by 4 bases, and 7 bases separated the two germline ends. The germline V gene encodes CDR1 LGHNT and CDR2 FRNRAP. The CDR3 extends over 12 amino acids. Here the CDR3 reads CASAGSTGELFF. As DNA, the CDR3 is TGTGCTAGTGCAGGGAGCACCGGGGAGCTGTTTTTT.

This clonotype was found many times. This chain links TRBV11-3 with TRBJ1-1, with D hard to call. V lost 5 bases and J lost 2, with 9 bases in between. Germline CDR1 is SGHNT and CDR2 is YENEEA. The CDR3 totals 13 residues. As DNA, the CDR3 is TGTGCCAGCAGCAAACAAAGAAACACTGAAGCTTTCTTT. The encoded protein is CASSKQRNTEAFF.

At least ten counts were recorded for this clonotype. The chain combines TRBV7-9 with TRBJ2-3, with D tentatively TRBD1 or TRBD2 (5 bases each). The germline gives CDR1 SEHNR, CDR2 FQNEAQ (reference sequence). The V gene lost 2 bases and the J gene lost 4 bases, with 19 bases spanning the gap. The CDR3 is 17 residues long. The CDR3 DNA sequence: TGTGCCAGCAGCTTATCAGGGACCGCTCGTACCTCAGATACGCAGTATTTT. Protein sequence: CASSLSGTARTSDTQYF. The whole variable domain, filled in from reference TRBV7-9 and TRBJ2-3, reads DTGVSQNPRHKITKRGQNVTFRCDPISEHNRLYWYRQTLGQGPEFLTYFQNEAQLEKSRLLSDRFSAERPKGSFSTLEIQRTEQGDSAMYLCASSLSGTARTSDTQYFGPGTRLTVL.

There are many counts of this clonotype. CDR3: CASRRDITGDTQYF. The CDR3 DNA reads TGTGCCAGCAGGAGGGACATTACAGGAGATACGCAGTATTTT. The chain combines TRBV28 with TRBJ2-3, with D possibly being TRBD1 (6 bases). Per the germline V gene, CDR1 is MDHEN and CDR2 is SYDVKM. The CDR3 is 14 residues long. V lost 6 bases and J 5 bases, leaving 15 bases between the germline ends. Full variable domain (remainder filled in from reference TRBV28 and TRBJ2-3): DVKVTQSSRYLVKRTGEKVFLECVQDMDHENMFWYRQDPGLGLRLIYFSYDVKMKEKGDIPEGYSVSREKKERFSLILESASTNQTSMYLCASRRDITGDTQYFGPGTRLTVL.

The chain combines TRBV20-1 with TRBJ2-2; 8 bases map to TRBD1. The CDR3 spans 13 residues. Trimming cost V 6 bases and J 7 bases; bases outside gene matches: 7. Per germline, CDR1 DFQATT and CDR2 SNEGSKA (reference sequence). CDR3 in amino acids: CSARQGNGGELFF. The CDR3 coding sequence is TGCAGTGCCAGACAGGGGAATGGCGGGGAGCTGTTTTTT.

This clonotype showed up many times. This chain connects TRBV29-1 to TRBJ2-1, with D perhaps matching TRBD2 (6 bases). CDR3 length: 16 amino acids. Trimming shortened V by 2 bases and J by 1 base, and 15 bases separated the two germline ends. Germline CDR1 reads SQVTM; CDR2 reads ANQGSEA. This CDR3 is CSVESRRAGSYNEQFF. CDR3 sequence (DNA): TGCAGCGTTGAAAGTCGGAGGGCGGGTTCCTACAATGAGCAGTTCTTC.

The table lists this clonotype with many counts. This chain connects TRBV6-6 to TRBJ2-1; D perhaps matches TRBD2 (5 bases). The CDR3 extends over 15 amino acids. Trimming stripped 5 bases from V and 1 base from J, with 12 bases between. The germline gives CDR1 MNHNY, CDR2 SVGAGI (reference sequence). CDR3: CASSLLAPSYNEQFF. The CDR3, as DNA: TGTGCCAGCAGTCTCCTAGCTCCATCCTACAATGAGCAGTTCTTC.

This clonotype has ten or more counts. This sequence joins TRBV12-3 or TRBV12-4 and TRBJ2-5; the match to TRBD2 covers 7 bases. The CDR3 extends over 14 amino acids. With 3 bases clipped from V and 3 bases from J, the junction kept 4 bases outside the gene matches. CDR3 in DNA: TGTGCCAGCAGTTTTACGGCGGGAGAAGAGACCCAGTACTTC. This codes for CASSFTAGEETQYF.

This clonotype has just a few counts. The chain carries TRBV20-1 and TRBJ2-1; TRBD2 matches 13 bases. This CDR3 has 16 residues. The germline gives CDR1 DFQATT, CDR2 SNEGSKA (reference sequence). The V segment lost 6 bases and the J segment 7 bases; nucleotides outside the gene matches: 12. The CDR3 loop is CSARPLAGGLSNEQFF. The CDR3 coding sequence is TGCAGTGCGCGCCCACTAGCGGGAGGGCTATCGAATGAGCAGTTCTTC.

This clonotype was picked up many times. V gene TRBV2 combines with J gene TRBJ2-7; 9 bases map to TRBD1. The CDR3 runs to 17 residues. With V trimmed by 4 bases and J by 1 base, 11 bases remained unmatched. Looked up from germline, CDR1 is SNHLY and CDR2 is FYNNEI. This chain's CDR3 is CASSAPRQGVWSYEQYF. CDR3 nucleotides: TGTGCCAGCAGTGCCCCCCGACAGGGGGTTTGGTCCTACGAGCAGTACTTC.

This clonotype was observed many times. The chain links TRBV7-2 to TRBJ2-7, with D tentatively TRBD1 (6 bases). CDR3 size: 16 residues. Germline CDR1 is SGHTA and CDR2 is FQGNSA. Trimming removed 1 base at V and 3 bases at J, with 16 bases between. The CDR3 coding sequence is TGTGCCAGCAGCTTAGAGATATCCTGGGACAACTACGAGCAGTACTTC. This sequence encodes CASSLEISWDNYEQYF.

Here the CDR3 reads CSARGQQNTEAFF. The CDR3 DNA reads as TGCAGTGCCAGGGGACAGCAGAACACTGAAGCTTTCTTT. The J gene is TRBJ1-1, the V gene TRBV20-1; 7 nucleotides agree with TRBD1. The germline gives CDR1 DFQATT, CDR2 SNEGSKA (reference sequence). The trim removed 6 bases at V and 1 base at J, leaving 5 bases unmatched. This CDR3 has 13 residues.

J is TRBJ2-5 and V is TRBV20-1, with a tentative D call TRBD2 (6 bases). The CDR3 length is 15 residues. Germline assignment: CDR1 DFQATT and CDR2 SNEGSKA (reference sequence). With 3 bases removed from V and 1 base from J, the gap between germline ends came to 15 bases. Here the CDR3 DNA reads TGCAGTGCTAGGCGGCCAGCGGGCATCCAAGAGACCCAGTACTTC. Amino acid sequence: CSARRPAGIQETQYF.

This clonotype was detected many times. The chain joins TRBV12-3 or TRBV12-4 to TRBJ2-7; D ambiguous. V lost 7 bases and J lost 5, with 12 bases in between. There are 12 residues in the CDR3. The CDR3 DNA reads as TGTGCCAGCATGTTCCTAAACAACGAGCAGTACTTC. It is translated as CASMFLNNEQYF.

This clonotype has a count of ten or more. This CDR3 is CAGQRPQKNTGELFF. CDR3 in DNA: TGTGCCGGCCAGCGGCCGCAAAAGAACACCGGGGAGCTGTTTTTT. V is TRBV7-9 and J is TRBJ2-2; the D gene is possibly TRBD2 (5 bases). V gave up 11 bases and J gave up 1 base, with 17 bases separating them. The germline V gene encodes CDR1 SEHNR and CDR2 FQNEAQ (reference sequence). This CDR3 comprises 15 residues.

This clonotype was seen ten or more times. The chain employs TRBV11-2 and TRBJ2-5; the match to TRBD2 covers 7 bases. With 3 bases clipped from V and 5 bases from J, the junction kept 0 bases outside the gene matches. The CDR3 has 12 amino acids. In germline, CDR1 is SGHAT, CDR2 FQNNGV. The CDR3 region has the DNA TGTGCCAGCAGCTTCGGGAGGGAGACCCAGTACTTC. This translates into CASSFGRETQYF.

Ten or more counts support this clonotype. The chain uses TRBV28 and TRBJ2-7; the D is unclear. The germline V and J ends were trimmed by 1 base and 2 bases, with 12 bases remaining between them. CDR1 MDHEN and CDR2 SYDVKM come from the germline V gene. This CDR3 region has 15 residues. This CDR3 reads CASSLYPGPPYEQYF. CDR3 bases: TGTGCCAGCAGTTTATATCCAGGCCCTCCCTACGAGCAGTACTTC.